A selection of T cell receptor beta chains follows, all from one sample in a study of T cell changes during pregnancy in multiple sclerosis. Data came from immunoSEQ multiplex PCR; TCRdb stores just in-frame clones and leaves some out. Of under 80,000 clones in the sample, just over 90% were seen once. The sample in question was CD4+ T cells from peripheral blood mononuclear cells, obtained in the second trimester of pregnancy. Receptor source: a female donor with multiple sclerosis, enrolled in a pregnancy study. CDR3s include the opening cysteine and the closing phenylalanine or tryptophan. The D gene is left open where the match is weak. The size of a clone is reported for some rows only, either as once, few or many, or as a class for expanded clones.

CASSSLQGSGANVLTF | TGTGCCAGCAGCTCCCTACAGGGGTCCGGGGCCAACGTCCTGACTTTC | TRBD1 | TRBJ2-6 | once | TRBV11-2
CASSPSWKGASYEQYF | TGTGCCAGCAGCCCCTCCTGGAAGGGGGCCTCCTACGAGCAGTACTTC | TRBD1 | TRBJ2-7 | once | TRBV7-9
CASSYSLTGGAYEQYF | TGTGCCAGCAGTTACTCCTTGACAGGGGGTGCCTACGAGCAGTACTTC | TRBD1 | TRBJ2-7 | - | TRBV6-6
CASKTDYNSPLHF | TGTGCCAGCAAGACAGACTATAATTCACCCCTCCACTTT | - | TRBJ1-6 | - | TRBV2
CASSPRVLGSYEQYF | TGTGCCAGTAGTCCGAGGGTACTGGGCTCCTACGAGCAGTACTTC | - | TRBJ2-7 | - | TRBV19
CASSQLGRANEKLFF | TGCGCCAGCAGCCAACTGGGGCGTGCTAATGAAAAACTGTTTTTT | - | TRBJ1-4 | - | TRBV4-1
CASSPGQGNTEAFF | TGTGCCAGCAGTCCGGGACAGGGGAACACTGAAGCTTTCTTT | TRBD1 | TRBJ1-1 | - | TRBV6-5
CASSVGLAGNIYEQYF | TGTGCCAGCAGCGTAGGGCTAGCGGGCAACATCTACGAGCAGTACTTC | TRBD2 | TRBJ2-7 | - | TRBV9
CASSTTGPGELFF | TGTGCCAGCAGTACTACAGGCCCCGGGGAGCTGTTTTTT | - | TRBJ2-2 | few | TRBV6-1
CASSYLAGGMNTEAFF | TGTGCCAGCAGTTACTTAGCAGGGGGAATGAACACTGAAGCTTTCTTT | TRBD1 | TRBJ1-1 | - | TRBV6-6
CASSSPGVAKNIQYF | TGTGCCAGCAGCTCTCCAGGGGTTGCCAAAAACATTCAGTACTTC | - | TRBJ2-4 | - | TRBV6-5
CASSLGQYQPQHF | TGTGCCAGCAGTTTAGGGCAGTATCAGCCCCAGCATTTT | - | TRBJ1-5 | - | TRBV27
CASSPGHLSSGANVLTF | TGTGCCAGCAGCCCGGGACACCTCAGCTCTGGGGCCAACGTCCTGACTTTC | - | TRBJ2-6 | - | TRBV7-8
CASSLVGTDNEKLFF | TGCGCCAGCAGCTTGGTCGGGACAGACAATGAAAAACTGTTTTTT | TRBD1 | TRBJ1-4 | - | TRBV5-1
CASSVTGLSNQPQHF | TGTGCCAGCAGCGTTACAGGGTTGAGCAATCAGCCCCAGCATTTT | - | TRBJ1-5 | - | TRBV9
CASSVGGAGSPLHF | TGTGCCAGCAGCGTCGGGGGAGCTGGTTCACCCCTCCACTTT | - | TRBJ1-6 | - | TRBV9
CASSQVLSGGPYEQYF | TGCGCCAGCAGCCAAGTGCTAAGCGGGGGCCCTTACGAGCAGTACTTC | TRBD2 | TRBJ2-7 | - | TRBV4-1
CASSEHQGAIAEAFF | TGTGCCAGCAGTGAACATCAGGGGGCTATCGCTGAAGCTTTCTTT | TRBD1 | TRBJ1-1 | - | TRBV2
CASSKEGVPGNTIYF | TGTGCCAGTAGTAAAGAAGGGGTACCTGGAAACACCATATATTTT | - | TRBJ1-3 | - | TRBV19
CASSPPGTSVEQYF | TGTGCCAGCAGCCCTCCTGGGACATCCGTCGAGCAGTACTTC | - | TRBJ2-7 | - | TRBV9
CASYTRGGLAGEEQYF | TGTGCCAGCTATACAAGGGGGGGACTAGCGGGGGAAGAGCAGTACTTC | TRBD2 | TRBJ2-7 | - | TRBV5-4
CASLPGTSGRYTQYF | TGTGCCAGCCTCCCCGGGACTAGCGGGAGGTATACGCAGTATTTT | TRBD2 | TRBJ2-3 | - | TRBV6-1
CASSLEGRSTQETQYF | TGTGCCAGCAGCTTAGAAGGCAGGTCTACTCAAGAGACCCAGTACTTC | - | TRBJ2-5 | - | TRBV11-2
CASSSGLVGPTDTQYF | TGCGCCAGCAGCTCCGGACTAGTGGGTCCCACAGATACGCAGTATTTT | TRBD2 | TRBJ2-3 | - | TRBV5-1
CASSPGQGSYGANVLTF | TGTGCCAGCAGCCCCGGACAGGGTTCGTATGGGGCCAACGTCCTGACTTTC | TRBD1 | TRBJ2-6 | - | TRBV5-6
CASSQEKGGPSTDTQYF | TGCGCCAGCAGCCAAGAAAAAGGAGGGCCAAGCACAGATACGCAGTATTTT | - | TRBJ2-3 | - | TRBV4-1
CASSLRSGAKNIQYF | TGTGCCAGCAGTTTACGGTCTGGAGCCAAAAACATTCAGTACTTC | - | TRBJ2-4 | - | TRBV28
CASSELTGGYTEAFF | TGTGCCAGCAGTGAATTGACAGGGGGCTACACTGAAGCTTTCTTT | TRBD1 | TRBJ1-1 | - | TRBV2
CASKFGGSVNTEAFF | TGTGCCAGCAAGTTCGGGGGTTCCGTGAACACTGAAGCTTTCTTT | - | TRBJ1-1 | - | TRBV2
CASGLVGGTYEQFF | TGTGCTAGTGGTTTGGTAGGAGGGACGTATGAGCAGTTCTTC | - | TRBJ2-1 | - | TRBV12-5
CASSDGGRSRAFF | TGTGCCAGCAGTGACGGGGGGAGGTCGCGAGCTTTCTTT | - | TRBJ1-1 | - | TRBV2
CASSSGGAGGREQYF | TGTGCCAGCAGTTCGGGGGGGGCGGGAGGGCGAGAGCAGTACTTC | TRBD2 | TRBJ2-7 | once | TRBV27
CAWSALIHRAGELFF | TGTGCCTGGAGTGCTCTAATCCACAGGGCCGGGGAGCTGTTTTTT | - | TRBJ2-2 | - | TRBV30
CASSLVLAGTYEQYF | TGCGCCAGCAGCTTGGTTCTAGCGGGAACCTACGAGCAGTACTTC | TRBD2 | TRBJ2-7 | - | TRBV5-1
CASSPPGQTDTQYF | TGTGCCAGCTCACCACCGGGACAGACAGATACGCAGTATTTT | TRBD1 | TRBJ2-3 | - | TRBV18
CATSRDLSLYNEQFF | TGTGCCACCAGCAGAGACTTATCCTTGTACAATGAGCAGTTCTTC | - | TRBJ2-1 | - | TRBV15
CAISEGGADSPLHF | TGTGCCATCAGTGAAGGGGGGGCGGATTCACCCCTCCACTTT | - | TRBJ1-6 | few | TRBV10-3
CASSRPPLQALAKNIQYF | TGTGCCAGCAGCCGCCCCCCGTTACAGGCCCTAGCCAAAAACATTCAGTACTTC | - | TRBJ2-4 | - | TRBV11-2
CASSSQGPRTEAFF | TGTGCCAGCAGCTCCCAGGGGCCTCGAACTGAAGCTTTCTTT | - | TRBJ1-1 | once | TRBV11-2
CASSSGAYGYTF | TGTGCCAGCAGCTCAGGGGCCTATGGCTACACCTTC | - | TRBJ1-2 | - | TRBV2
CASGFGTGGYQPQHF | TGTGCTAGTGGTTTTGGGACAGGGGGCTATCAGCCCCAGCATTTT | TRBD1 | TRBJ1-5 | - | TRBV12-5
CASSLKWRGGPTDTQYF | TGTGCCAGCAGTTTGAAATGGCGGGGGGGCCCGACAGATACGCAGTATTTT | TRBD2 | TRBJ2-3 | - | TRBV27
CASSWGLAGPNNEQFF | TGCGCCAGCAGCTGGGGACTAGCGGGACCCAACAATGAGCAGTTCTTC | TRBD2 | TRBJ2-1 | - | TRBV5-1